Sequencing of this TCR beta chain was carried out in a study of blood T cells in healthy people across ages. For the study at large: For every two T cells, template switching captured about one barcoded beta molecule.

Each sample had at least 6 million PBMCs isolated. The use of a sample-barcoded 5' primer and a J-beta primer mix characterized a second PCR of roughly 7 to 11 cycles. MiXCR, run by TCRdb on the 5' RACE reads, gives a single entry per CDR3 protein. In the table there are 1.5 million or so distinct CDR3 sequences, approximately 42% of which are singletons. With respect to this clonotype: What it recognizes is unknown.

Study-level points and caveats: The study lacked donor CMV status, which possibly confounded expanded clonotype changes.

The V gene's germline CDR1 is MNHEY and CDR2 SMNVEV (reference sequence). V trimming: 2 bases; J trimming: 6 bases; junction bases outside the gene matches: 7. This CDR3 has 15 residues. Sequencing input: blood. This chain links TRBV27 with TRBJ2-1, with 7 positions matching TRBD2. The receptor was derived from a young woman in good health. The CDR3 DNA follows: TGTGCCAGCAGTTTACGAAGCGGGATCCGCAATGAGCAGTTCTTC. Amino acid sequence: CASSLRSGIRNEQFF.